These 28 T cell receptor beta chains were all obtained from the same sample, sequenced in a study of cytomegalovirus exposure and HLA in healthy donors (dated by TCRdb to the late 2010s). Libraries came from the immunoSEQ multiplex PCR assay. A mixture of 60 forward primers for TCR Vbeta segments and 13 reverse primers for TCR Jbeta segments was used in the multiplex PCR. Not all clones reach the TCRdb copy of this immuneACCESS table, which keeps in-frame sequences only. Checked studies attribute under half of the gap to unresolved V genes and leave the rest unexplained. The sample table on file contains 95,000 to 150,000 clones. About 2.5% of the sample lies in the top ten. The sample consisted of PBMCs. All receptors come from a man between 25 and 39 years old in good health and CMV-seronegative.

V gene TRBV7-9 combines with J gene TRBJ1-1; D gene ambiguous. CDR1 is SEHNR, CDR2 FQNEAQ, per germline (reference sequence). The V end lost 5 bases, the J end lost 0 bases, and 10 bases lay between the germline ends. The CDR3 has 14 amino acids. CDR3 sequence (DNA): TGTGCCAGCAGCCTCTCTGGGCTGAACACTGAAGCTTTCTTT. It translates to CASSLSGLNTEAFF. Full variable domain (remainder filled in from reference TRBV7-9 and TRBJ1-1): DTGVSQNPRHKITKRGQNVTFRCDPISEHNRLYWYRQTLGQGPEFLTYFQNEAQLEKSRLLSDRFSAERPKGSFSTLEIQRTEQGDSAMYLCASSLSGLNTEAFFGQGTRLTVV.

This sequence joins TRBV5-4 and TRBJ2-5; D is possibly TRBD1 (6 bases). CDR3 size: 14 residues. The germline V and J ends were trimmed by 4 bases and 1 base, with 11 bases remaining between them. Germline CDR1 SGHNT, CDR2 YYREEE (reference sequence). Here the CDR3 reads CASSRGQSQETQYF. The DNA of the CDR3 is TGTGCCAGCAGCCGCGGACAGTCCCAAGAGACCCAGTACTTC.

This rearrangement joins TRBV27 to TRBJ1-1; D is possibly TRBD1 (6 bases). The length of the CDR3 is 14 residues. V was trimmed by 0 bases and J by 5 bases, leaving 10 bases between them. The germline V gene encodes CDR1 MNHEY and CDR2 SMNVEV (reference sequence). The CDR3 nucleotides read TGTGCCAGCAGTTTATCGAACAGGGCTACTGAAGCTTTCTTT. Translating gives CASSLSNRATEAFF.

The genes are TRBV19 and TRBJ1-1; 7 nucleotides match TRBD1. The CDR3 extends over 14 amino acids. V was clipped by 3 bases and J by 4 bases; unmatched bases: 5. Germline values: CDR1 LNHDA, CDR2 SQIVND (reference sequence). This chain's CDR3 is CASSIQSGGTEAFF. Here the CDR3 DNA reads TGTGCCAGTAGTATTCAGTCAGGGGGCACTGAAGCTTTCTTT.

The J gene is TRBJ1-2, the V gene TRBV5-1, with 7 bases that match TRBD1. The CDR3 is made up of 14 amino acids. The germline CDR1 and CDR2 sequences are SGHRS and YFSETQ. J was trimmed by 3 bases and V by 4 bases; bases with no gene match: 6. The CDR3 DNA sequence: TGCGCCAGCAGCCGGGACAGCCTTGACTATGGCTACACCTTC. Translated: CASSRDSLDYGYTF.

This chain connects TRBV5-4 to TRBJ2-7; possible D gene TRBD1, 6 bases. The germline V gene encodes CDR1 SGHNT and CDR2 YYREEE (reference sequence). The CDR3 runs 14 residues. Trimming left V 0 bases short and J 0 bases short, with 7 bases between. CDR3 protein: CASSLDRASYEQYF. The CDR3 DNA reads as TGTGCCAGCAGCTTGGACAGGGCCTCCTACGAGCAGTACTTC.

The CDR3 coding sequence is TGTGCCAGCGCTCACCTCGTGAGGAGGAGAGACACTGAAGCTTTCTTT. Amino acids: CASAHLVRRRDTEAFF. The chain carries TRBV28 and TRBJ1-1; D is unresolved. CDR3 size: 16 residues. Germline CDR1 MDHEN, CDR2 SYDVKM. V shed 8 bases and J shed 3 bases, with 22 bases lying between them. Full variable domain (outside the CDR3, taken from reference TRBV28 and TRBJ1-1): DVKVTQSSRYLVKRTGEKVFLECVQDMDHENMFWYRQDPGLGLRLIYFSYDVKMKEKGDIPEGYSVSREKKERFSLILESASTNQTSMYLCASAHLVRRRDTEAFFGQGTRLTVV.

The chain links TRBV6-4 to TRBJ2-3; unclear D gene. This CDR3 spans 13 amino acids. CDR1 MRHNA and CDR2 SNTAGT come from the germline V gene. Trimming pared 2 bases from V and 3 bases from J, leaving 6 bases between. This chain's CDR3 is CASSDLVTDTQYF. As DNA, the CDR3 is TGTGCCAGCAGTGACCTCGTAACAGATACGCAGTATTTT.

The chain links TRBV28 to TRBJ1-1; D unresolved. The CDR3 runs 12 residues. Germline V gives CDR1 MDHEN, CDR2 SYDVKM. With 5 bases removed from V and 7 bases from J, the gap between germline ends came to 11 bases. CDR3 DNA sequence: TGTGCCAGCAGTATCTTAGAGAGTGAAGCTTTCTTT. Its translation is CASSILESEAFF.

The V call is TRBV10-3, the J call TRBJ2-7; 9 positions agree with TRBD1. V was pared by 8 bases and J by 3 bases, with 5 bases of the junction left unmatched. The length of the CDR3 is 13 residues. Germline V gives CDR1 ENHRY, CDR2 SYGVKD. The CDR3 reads CAIGDRVVYEQYF. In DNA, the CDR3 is TGTGCCATCGGGGACAGGGTGGTCTACGAGCAGTACTTC.

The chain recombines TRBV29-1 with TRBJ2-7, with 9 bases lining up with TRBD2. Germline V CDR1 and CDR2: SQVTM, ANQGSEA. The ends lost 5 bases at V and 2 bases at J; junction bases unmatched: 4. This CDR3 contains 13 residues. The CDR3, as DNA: TGCAGCGTTATGGCGGGGGGGACCTACGAGCAGTACTTC. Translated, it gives CSVMAGGTYEQYF.

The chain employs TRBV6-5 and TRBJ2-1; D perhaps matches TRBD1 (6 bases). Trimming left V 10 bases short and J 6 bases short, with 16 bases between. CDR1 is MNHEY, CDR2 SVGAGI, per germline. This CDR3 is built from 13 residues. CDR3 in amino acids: CATEQGSGNEQFF. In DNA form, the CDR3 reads TGTGCCACCGAACAGGGATCAGGCAATGAGCAGTTCTTC.

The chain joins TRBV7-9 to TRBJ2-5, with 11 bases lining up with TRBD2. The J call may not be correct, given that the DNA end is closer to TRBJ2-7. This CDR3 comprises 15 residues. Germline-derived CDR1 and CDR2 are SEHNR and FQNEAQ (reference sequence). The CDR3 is CASSPGTSGSYEQYF. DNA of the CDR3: TGTGCCAGCAGCCCCGGGACTAGCGGCTCCTACGAGCAGTACTTC.

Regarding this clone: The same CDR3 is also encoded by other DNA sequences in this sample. The CDR3 here is CASSLSVLAGADTQYF. As DNA, the CDR3 is TGTGCCAGCAGCTTGTCGGTTCTAGCGGGAGCAGATACGCAGTATTTT. This chain links TRBV5-6 with TRBJ2-3; 10 nucleotides line up with TRBD2. In germline, CDR1 is SGHDT, CDR2 YYEEEE. This CDR3 comprises 16 residues. With V trimmed by 1 base and J by 4 bases, 6 bases remained unmatched.

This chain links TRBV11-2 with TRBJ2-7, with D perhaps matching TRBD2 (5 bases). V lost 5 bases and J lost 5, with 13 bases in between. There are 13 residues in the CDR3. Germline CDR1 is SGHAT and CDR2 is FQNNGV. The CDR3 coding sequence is TGTGCCAGCAGCGGAGGAGGTACCCACGAGCAGTACTTC. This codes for CASSGGGTHEQYF.

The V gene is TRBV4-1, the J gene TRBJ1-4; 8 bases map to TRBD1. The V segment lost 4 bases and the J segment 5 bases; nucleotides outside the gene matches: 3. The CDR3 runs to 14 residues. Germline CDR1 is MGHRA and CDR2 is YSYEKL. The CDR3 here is CASSPTGANEKLFF. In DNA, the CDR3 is TGCGCCAGCAGCCCGACAGGGGCGAATGAAAAACTGTTTTTT.

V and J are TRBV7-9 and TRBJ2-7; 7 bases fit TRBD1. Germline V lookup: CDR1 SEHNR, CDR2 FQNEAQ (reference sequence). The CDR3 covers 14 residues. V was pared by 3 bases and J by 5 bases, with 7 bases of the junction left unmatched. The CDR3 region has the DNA TGTGCCAGCAGCTTTAGGGGACAGATAAACGAGCAGTACTTC. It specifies CASSFRGQINEQYF.

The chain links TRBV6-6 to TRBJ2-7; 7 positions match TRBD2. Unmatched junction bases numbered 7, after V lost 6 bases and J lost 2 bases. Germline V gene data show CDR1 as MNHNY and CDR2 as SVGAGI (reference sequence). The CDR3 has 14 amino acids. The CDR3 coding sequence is TGTGCCAGCAGAACCCCCGGGGGGACCTACGAGCAGTACTTC. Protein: CASRTPGGTYEQYF.

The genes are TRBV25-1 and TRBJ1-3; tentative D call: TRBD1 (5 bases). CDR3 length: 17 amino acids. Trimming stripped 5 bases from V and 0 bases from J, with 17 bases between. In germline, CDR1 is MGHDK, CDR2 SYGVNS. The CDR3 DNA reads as TGTGCCAGCAGTCCTCGCGGGGGTATAGCCTCTGGAAACACCATATATTTT. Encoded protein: CASSPRGGIASGNTIYF.

The CDR3 is CASSFSRNTEAFF. In DNA form, the CDR3 reads TGTGCCAGCAGTTTTAGCCGAAACACTGAAGCTTTCTTT. V gene TRBV27 combines with J gene TRBJ1-1; D gene unclear. V lost 3 bases, J lost 2 bases, and 7 bases lay in between. Germline V gives CDR1 MNHEY, CDR2 SMNVEV (reference sequence). The CDR3 totals 13 residues.

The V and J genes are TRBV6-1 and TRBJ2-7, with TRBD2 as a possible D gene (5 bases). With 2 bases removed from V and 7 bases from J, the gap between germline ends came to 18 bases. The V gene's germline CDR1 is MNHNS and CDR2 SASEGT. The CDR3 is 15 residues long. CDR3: CASSESHIPRREQYF. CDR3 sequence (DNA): TGTGCCAGCAGTGAATCTCACATCCCGCGGAGGGAGCAGTACTTC.

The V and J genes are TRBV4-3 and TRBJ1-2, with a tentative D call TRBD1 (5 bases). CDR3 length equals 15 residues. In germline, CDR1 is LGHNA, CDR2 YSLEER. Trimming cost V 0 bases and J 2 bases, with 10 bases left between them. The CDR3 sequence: CASSQDLAGNYGYTF. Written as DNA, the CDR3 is TGCGCCAGCAGCCAAGATTTGGCAGGGAACTATGGCTACACCTTC.

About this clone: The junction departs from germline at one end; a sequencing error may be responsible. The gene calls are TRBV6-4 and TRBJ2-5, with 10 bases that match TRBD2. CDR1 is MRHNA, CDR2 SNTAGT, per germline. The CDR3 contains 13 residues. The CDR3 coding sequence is TGTGCCAGCAGTGACTCGGAGCGGGGGGGTCTCCACTTC. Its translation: CASSDSERGGLHF.

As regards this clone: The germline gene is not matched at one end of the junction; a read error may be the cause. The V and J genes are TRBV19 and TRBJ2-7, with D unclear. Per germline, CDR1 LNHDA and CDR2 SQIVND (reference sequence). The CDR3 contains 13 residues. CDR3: CASSLDRVREQYF. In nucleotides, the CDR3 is TGTGCCAGTAGTCTAGACCGAGTTCGTGAGCAGTACTTC.

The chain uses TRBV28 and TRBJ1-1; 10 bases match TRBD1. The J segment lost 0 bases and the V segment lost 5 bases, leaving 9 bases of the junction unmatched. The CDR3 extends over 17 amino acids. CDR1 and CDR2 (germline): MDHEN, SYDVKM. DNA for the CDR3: TGTGCCAGCAGTCAGCCGGGACAGGGGTTCTTGAACACTGAAGCTTTCTTT. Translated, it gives CASSQPGQGFLNTEAFF.

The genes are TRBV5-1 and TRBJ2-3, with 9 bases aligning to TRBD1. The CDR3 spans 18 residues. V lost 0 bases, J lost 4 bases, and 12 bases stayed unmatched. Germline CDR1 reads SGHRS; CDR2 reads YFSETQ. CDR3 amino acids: CASSLAPGTGSIPDTQYF. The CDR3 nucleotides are TGCGCCAGCAGCTTGGCCCCTGGGACAGGGTCCATCCCAGATACGCAGTATTTT. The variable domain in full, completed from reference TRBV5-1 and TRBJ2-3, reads KAGVTQTPRYLIKTRGQQVTLSCSPISGHRSVSWYQQTPGQGLQFLFEYFSETQRNKGNFPGRFSGRQFSNSRSEMNVSTLELGDSALYLCASSLAPGTGSIPDTQYFGPGTRLTVL.

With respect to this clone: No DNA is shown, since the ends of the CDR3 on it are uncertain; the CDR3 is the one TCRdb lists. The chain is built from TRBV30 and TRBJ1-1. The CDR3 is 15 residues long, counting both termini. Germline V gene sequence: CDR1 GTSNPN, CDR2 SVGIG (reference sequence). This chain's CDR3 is CAWSVFGTGITEVFF.

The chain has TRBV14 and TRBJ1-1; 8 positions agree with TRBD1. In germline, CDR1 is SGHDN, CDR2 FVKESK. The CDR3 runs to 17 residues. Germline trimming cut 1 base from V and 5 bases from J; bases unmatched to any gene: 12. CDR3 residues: CASSQGGQGRGRTEAFF. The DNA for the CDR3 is TGTGCCAGCAGCCAAGGCGGACAGGGAAGGGGTAGGACTGAAGCTTTCTTT.